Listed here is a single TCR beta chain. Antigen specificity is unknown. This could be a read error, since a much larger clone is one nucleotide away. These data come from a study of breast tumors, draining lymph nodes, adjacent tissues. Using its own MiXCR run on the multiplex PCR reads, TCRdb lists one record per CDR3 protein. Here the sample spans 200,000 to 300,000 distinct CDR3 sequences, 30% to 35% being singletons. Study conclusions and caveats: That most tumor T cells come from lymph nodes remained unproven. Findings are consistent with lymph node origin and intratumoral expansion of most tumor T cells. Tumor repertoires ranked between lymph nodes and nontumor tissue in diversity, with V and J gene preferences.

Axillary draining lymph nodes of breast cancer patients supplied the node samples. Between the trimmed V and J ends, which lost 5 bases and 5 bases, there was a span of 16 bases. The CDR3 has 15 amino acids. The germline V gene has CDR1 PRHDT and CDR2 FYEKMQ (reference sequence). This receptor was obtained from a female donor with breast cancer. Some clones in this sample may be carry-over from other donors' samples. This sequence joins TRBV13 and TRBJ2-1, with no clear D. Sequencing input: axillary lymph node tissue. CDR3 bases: TGTGCCAGCAGCCGCCGGACGGGTACCAACAATGAGCAGTTCTTC. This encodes CASSRRTGTNNEQFF.